The present entry profiles one TCR beta chain with its context. The data derive from a study of shared clonotypes between healthy human individuals. Germline V CDR1 and CDR2: LNHDA, SQIVND (reference sequence). The CDR3 totals 15 residues. The ends lost 5 bases at V and 5 bases at J; junction bases unmatched: 11. Profiled with immunoSEQ multiplex PCR; TCRdb holds only in-frame clones, not every one. The data show under 2,500,000 clones, 90% to 97% seen once. The rearrangement joins TRBV19 to TRBJ1-1, with TRBD1 matching 7 bases. The clonotype originates from a man in his late teens or twenties in good health. The sample was naive CD4+ T cells sorted from blood. The subset: CD45RA+ positively selected. The CDR3 sequence is CASSHGQGVYTEAFF. The CDR3 nucleotides are TGTGCCAGTAGTCATGGTCAGGGGGTGTATACTGAAGCTTTCTTT.